These 18 T cell receptor beta chains were sequenced from one sample in a study of shared clonotypes between healthy human individuals. Only in-frame clones appear in the TCRdb table, and some are missing; sequencing was by immunoSEQ multiplex PCR. The sample consists of about 600,000 clones, roughly four fifths of them appearing once. The specimen sequenced was PBMCs. The receptor source for this set is a woman between 40 and 50 years old in good health. Some clones in this sample may be carry-over from other donors' samples.

This clone was detected only a few times. V usage is TRBV28 and J usage is TRBJ1-2, with TRBD1 matching 11 bases. V gave up 2 bases and J gave up 4 bases; unmatched junction bases: 12. This CDR3 is built from 18 residues. Germline values: CDR1 MDHEN, CDR2 SYDVKM. CDR3 amino acids: CASSLRVIGTGGSYGYTF. The CDR3 DNA is TGTGCCAGCAGTTTAAGGGTGATCGGGACAGGGGGTTCCTATGGCTACACCTTC.

The V call is TRBV29-1, the J call TRBJ2-1; D may be TRBD2 (6 bases). V gave up 1 base and J gave up 6 bases, with 13 bases separating them. The germline V gene encodes CDR1 SQVTM and CDR2 ANQGSEA. There are 14 residues in the CDR3. The CDR3 spells CSVEGLPGLNEQFF. For the CDR3, the DNA is TGCAGCGTTGAAGGATTGCCGGGACTCAATGAGCAGTTCTTC.

V gene TRBV6-1 combines with J gene TRBJ2-1; 9 bases are a match to TRBD1. This CDR3 is 15 amino acids long. Per the germline V gene, CDR1 is MNHNS and CDR2 is SASEGT. V shed 6 bases and J 8 bases; nucleotides not matched to a gene: 11. The CDR3 nucleotides are TGTGCCAGCAGCCCTGGGACAGGGTGGGTCTATGAGCAGTTCTTC. Translating it yields CASSPGTGWVYEQFF.

The chain links TRBV29-1 to TRBJ2-3; TRBD1 or TRBD2 may be the D gene (5 bases each). V shed 7 bases and J shed 3 bases, with 17 bases lying between them. From germline, CDR1 is SQVTM and CDR2 ANQGSEA. CDR3 length: 14 amino acids. The CDR3 region is CSASRDGLTDTQYF. The CDR3 DNA reads as TGCAGCGCCTCCCGGGACGGATTAACAGATACGCAGTATTTT.

V gene TRBV7-9 combines with J gene TRBJ2-7; no clear D. CDR1 and CDR2 from the germline V gene are SEHNR and FQNEAQ (reference sequence). This CDR3 spans 12 amino acids. The ends were cut back, 2 bases at V and 6 bases at J, with 8 bases in the middle. The CDR3 DNA reads as TGTGCCAGCAGCTTACTTTGGGGCGAGCAGTACTTC. This codes for CASSLLWGEQYF.

The gene calls are TRBV4-1 and TRBJ2-1; 9 bases map to TRBD2. Germline CDR1 reads MGHRA; CDR2 reads YSYEKL. Unmatched junction bases numbered 13, after V lost 4 bases and J lost 9 bases. The CDR3 is 16 residues long. DNA of the CDR3: TGCGCCAGCAGCCCGATCGGGGTAGCGGGAGATAGTGAGCAGTTCTTC. This translates into CASSPIGVAGDSEQFF.

A note on this clone: The sample contains more than one DNA sequence encoding this CDR3. The rearrangement links TRBV7-2 to TRBJ2-7, with a weak D call TRBD2 (5 bases). The CDR3 contains 14 residues. V lost 1 base and J lost 0, with 7 bases in between. Germline loops: CDR1 SGHTA, CDR2 FQGNSA. The CDR3 DNA reads TGTGCCAGCAGCTTAGGCGGGCGCTCCTACGAGCAGTACTTC. Protein sequence: CASSLGGRSYEQYF.

This clone was seen just once. The V gene is TRBV29-1, the J gene TRBJ2-7, with a weak D call TRBD2 (7 bases). CDR1 is SQVTM and CDR2 is ANQGSEA in the germline V gene. The CDR3 sequence is 17 residues long. With 1 base removed from V and 5 bases from J, the gap between germline ends came to 24 bases. The chain's CDR3 is CSVEGGRGSRVLDEQYF. As DNA, the CDR3 is TGCAGCGTTGAAGGGGGGAGGGGGAGTAGAGTTTTAGACGAGCAGTACTTC.

The CDR3 sequence is CASSQLYRTSYEQYF. For the CDR3, the DNA is TGCGCCAGCAGCCAGCTCTACAGGACTTCCTACGAGCAGTACTTC. The J gene is TRBJ2-7, the V gene TRBV4-1; possibly TRBD1 or TRBD2 for D (5 bases each). Germline assignment: CDR1 MGHRA and CDR2 YSYEKL. Trimming pared 3 bases from V and 1 base from J, leaving 13 bases between. CDR3 length: 15 residues.

The chain carries TRBV4-1 and TRBJ1-5; TRBD1 might be the D (6 bases). With 0 bases removed from V and 4 bases from J, the gap between germline ends came to 10 bases. The CDR3 extends over 15 amino acids. The germline V gene encodes CDR1 MGHRA and CDR2 YSYEKL. In DNA form, the CDR3 reads TGCGCCAGCAGCCAAGAGGCAGGGGTGAATCAGCCCCAGCATTTT. It is translated as CASSQEAGVNQPQHF.

This clone was seen once. This chain joins TRBV5-6 and TRBJ2-4; 7 bases map to TRBD1. CDR3 size: 15 residues. Germline V CDR1 and CDR2: SGHDT, YYEEEE. J was trimmed by 5 bases and V by 0 bases; bases with no gene match: 5. The DNA of the CDR3 is TGTGCCAGCAGCTTGGGGGGACAGATGGAAAACATTCAGTACTTC. This codes for CASSLGGQMENIQYF.

This clone has a count of ten or more. This chain uses TRBV10-1 with TRBJ2-2; unclear D gene. Trimming removed 4 bases from V and 1 base from J, with 7 bases in between. The germline gives CDR1 WNHNN, CDR2 SYGVQD (reference sequence). The CDR3 is made up of 14 amino acids. Here the CDR3 DNA reads TGCGCCAGCAGTGTCGGCGGGAACACCGGGGAGCTGTTTTTT. It encodes CASSVGGNTGELFF.

In regard to this clone: A read error is likely here: a far larger clone is one base away. This chain links TRBV6-1 with TRBJ1-1; D is unclear. CDR3 size: 11 residues. Trimming pared 3 bases from V and 6 bases from J, leaving 5 bases between. Looked up from germline, CDR1 is MNHNS and CDR2 is SASEGT. CDR3 region: CASSDPAEAFF. CDR3 bases: TGTGCCAGCAGTGACCCGGCTGAAGCTTTCTTT.

The chain is built from TRBV7-3 and TRBJ1-1; D possibly corresponds to TRBD1 (6 bases). There are 14 residues in the CDR3. Trimming removed 1 base from V and 4 bases from J, with 10 bases in between. Per germline, CDR1 SGHTA and CDR2 FQGTGA. The CDR3 DNA reads as TGTGCCAGCAGCTTAAACAGGGAAAGCACTGAAGCTTTCTTT. This translates into CASSLNRESTEAFF.

The chain has TRBV7-2 and TRBJ2-2; 12 bases line up with TRBD2. V lost 6 bases and J lost 0; bases outside the gene matches: 2. The CDR3 covers 16 residues. CDR1 is SGHTA and CDR2 is FQGNSA in the germline V gene. In DNA form, the CDR3 reads TGTGCCAGCAGGCTAGCGGGAGGGGCGAACACCGGGGAGCTGTTTTTT. It translates to CASRLAGGANTGELFF.

This clone was counted between two and nine times. The rearrangement joins TRBV30 to TRBJ2-7, with D unresolved. The germline V gene encodes CDR1 GTSNPN and CDR2 SVGIG (reference sequence). The CDR3 loop spans 14 amino acids. Trimming left V 0 bases short and J 7 bases short, with 16 bases between. The CDR3 nucleotides read TGTGCCTGGAGTGTAAAGATTTCGTCCTGGGAGCAGTACTTC. Protein sequence: CAWSVKISSWEQYF. Complete variable domain (other parts from reference TRBV30 and TRBJ2-7): SQTIHQWPATLVQPVGSPLSLECTVEGTSNPNLYWYRQAAGRGLQLLFYSVGIGQISSEVPQNLSASRPQDRQFILSSKKLLLSDSGFYLCAWSVKISSWEQYFGPGTRLTVT.

The chain is built from TRBV6-5 and TRBJ1-3; 7 bases are shared with TRBD1. Trimming at V came to 6 bases and at J to 2 bases, leaving 7 bases not matched to a gene. The germline V gene encodes CDR1 MNHEY and CDR2 SVGAGI. The CDR3 extends over 15 amino acids. The CDR3 DNA reads TGTGCCAGCAGACTAGGACAGGCGGCTGGAAACACCATATATTTT. The encoded protein is CASRLGQAAGNTIYF.

As to this clone: Other DNA sequences in the sample encode the same CDR3. The genes are TRBV18 and TRBJ2-1; the match to TRBD1 covers 9 bases. Losses at the gene ends were 4 bases for V and 0 bases for J; bases not matched to a gene: 1. This CDR3 contains 15 residues. In germline, CDR1 is KGHSH, CDR2 LQKENI. CDR3 region: CASSLDRGSYNEQFF. The CDR3 DNA is TGTGCCAGCTCACTGGACAGGGGCTCCTACAATGAGCAGTTCTTC.